This TCR beta chain appears in the sequencing data of a study of circulating and synovial CD4+ cells in juvenile arthritis. Study-wide findings and caveats: Compared with bulk blood, circulating pathogenic-like lymphocytes shared substantially more CDR3 sequences with synovial T cells. Deeper sequencing increased measured overlap with synovial clonotypes. Bulk blood CD4 samples held at least an order of magnitude more or fewer genomes than CPL. Vbeta family usage analysis did not detect the pathogenic-like versus bulk difference.

Method: immunoSEQ multiplex PCR; TCRdb's copy keeps in-frame clones and lacks some. The data contain approximately 35,000 clones, about 95% of them singletons. V was shortened by 2 bases and J by 4 bases, with 6 bases between the two germline ends. Per germline, CDR1 MDHEN and CDR2 SYDVKM. This CDR3 is built from 13 residues. This clone was detected a few times. Its antigen is not known. The specimen was CD4+ T cells from blood. The sequence was collected from a human donor with juvenile idiopathic arthritis. The chain links TRBV28 to TRBJ1-3; no clear D. CDR3 region: CASSLAGGNTIYF. For the CDR3, the DNA is TGTGCCAGCAGTTTAGCGGGCGGAAACACCATATATTTT. The whole variable domain, filled in from reference TRBV28 and TRBJ1-3, reads DVKVTQSSRYLVKRTGEKVFLECVQDMDHENMFWYRQDPGLGLRLIYFSYDVKMKEKGDIPEGYSVSREKKERFSLILESASTNQTSMYLCASSLAGGNTIYFGEGSWLTVV.